Below are 8 T cell receptor beta chains sequenced from a single sample in a study of identical twins. TCRdb ran MiXCR on the 5' RACE reads and lists one entry per CDR3 protein. The table lists about 470,000 distinct CDR3 sequences, approximately 24% of them singletons. These same records also appear under a second study, on T cells expressing NK-cell markers.

Sequencing was performed on CD4+ T cells sorted from blood. All receptors come from a woman in her late teens or twenties in good health.

This chain joins TRBV7-3 and TRBJ2-3; 11 bases line up with TRBD2. This CDR3 spans 16 amino acids. Trimming removed 5 bases from V and 5 bases from J; junction bases left unmatched: 9. Germline assignment: CDR1 SGHTA and CDR2 FQGTGA. The CDR3 here is CASSLKLAGARDTQYF. The DNA of the CDR3 is TGTGCCAGCAGCCTCAAACTAGCGGGGGCTAGAGATACGCAGTATTTT.

This clonotype came up a few times. V gene TRBV12-5 combines with J gene TRBJ2-1; D ambiguous. With 2 bases removed from V and 7 bases from J, the gap between germline ends came to 12 bases. The CDR3 extends over 14 amino acids. Germline CDR1 LGHNT, CDR2 FRNRAP. CDR3 sequence (DNA): TGTGCTAGTGGTTTGACCTCCGTCCGAAATGAGCAGTTCTTC. Amino acid sequence: CASGLTSVRNEQFF.

This sequence joins TRBV20-1 and TRBJ2-3; TRBD2 agrees at 7 bases. V shed 6 bases, J shed 10 bases, and the junction held 13 bases outside the gene matches. Germline CDR1 reads DFQATT; CDR2 reads SNEGSKA (reference sequence). The CDR3 has 13 residues. The CDR3 loop is CSASQSPGGSQYF. In DNA form, the CDR3 reads TGCAGTGCCAGTCAGAGTCCGGGGGGATCGCAGTATTTT.

This chain connects TRBV7-3 to TRBJ1-1; D is ambiguous. Between the trimmed V and J ends, which lost 5 bases and 3 bases, there was a span of 10 bases. In germline, CDR1 is SGHTA, CDR2 FQGTGA. The CDR3 covers 13 residues. The CDR3 sequence is CASSQSGDTEAFF. The DNA of the CDR3 is TGTGCCAGCAGCCAATCTGGAGACACTGAAGCTTTCTTT.

The V and J genes are TRBV29-1 and TRBJ1-2; D is uncertain. Trimming shortened V by 5 bases and J by 13 bases, and 20 bases separated the two germline ends. Germline-derived CDR1 and CDR2 are SQVTM and ANQGSEA. The CDR3 loop spans 12 amino acids. In nucleotides, the CDR3 is TGCAGCGTTTACAAGGCGGTGGGTAACTCCACCTTC. Translated: CSVYKAVGNSTF.

The chain links TRBV20-1 to TRBJ2-7, with D maybe TRBD1 (6 bases). CDR1 and CDR2 (germline): DFQATT, SNEGSKA (reference sequence). V was pared by 8 bases and J by 5 bases, with 16 bases between. The CDR3 sequence is 12 residues long. The CDR3 sequence is CSSVTGKDEQYF. CDR3 in DNA: TGCAGTTCTGTTACAGGGAAGGACGAGCAGTACTTC.

The genes are TRBV7-9 and TRBJ2-3; D not certain. The CDR3 spans 13 residues. Germline loops: CDR1 SEHNR, CDR2 FQNEAQ (reference sequence). The ends were cut back, 7 bases at V and 2 bases at J, with 10 bases in the middle. CDR3 sequence (DNA): TGTGCCAGCAAAAAAGGCATCACAGATACGCAGTATTTT. This codes for CASKKGITDTQYF.

The rearrangement links TRBV20-1 to TRBJ2-3; D remains ambiguous. The CDR3 sequence is 13 residues long. From germline, CDR1 is DFQATT and CDR2 SNEGSKA (reference sequence). Trimming pared 0 bases from V and 10 bases from J, leaving 14 bases between. CDR3 protein: CSARESIKLAQYF. CDR3 nucleotide sequence: TGCAGTGCTAGAGAAAGTATCAAGCTCGCGCAGTATTTT.